A selection of T cell receptor beta chains follows, all from one sample in a study of CD8+CD57+ T cells in acquired aplastic anemia. TCRdb called the reads again in MiXCR, with one record for every CDR3 protein. The sample carries 260,000 or so distinct CDR3 sequences, about 80% recorded once. Sequencing input: sorted CD4+, CD8+, or CD8+CD57+ T cells (not recorded which) from PBMCs. These TCRs come from a human donor with aplastic anemia. CDR3s include the opening cysteine and the closing phenylalanine or tryptophan. The D gene is left open where the match is weak. Clone size is given for some rows only: seen once, a few or many times, or a class if the clone is expanded.

J gene: TRBJ2-3; clone size: once; V gene: TRBV5-5; D gene: TRBD2; CDR3 length: 17; CDR3 DNA: TGTGCCAGCAGCTCAACGAAAACTAGCGGGGACACAGATACGCAGTATTTT; CDR3 protein: CASSSTKTSGDTDTQYF
J gene: TRBJ2-1; clone size: many; V gene: TRBV19; D gene: .; CDR3 length: 15; CDR3 DNA: TGTGCCAGTAGTATATGGGGGCAGGGGATCGATGAGCAGTTCTTC; CDR3 protein: CASSIWGQGIDEQFF
J gene: TRBJ2-3; clone size: .; V gene: TRBV7-9; D gene: .; CDR3 length: 14; CDR3 DNA: TGTGCCAGCAGCTTATCGGCAGGTCCTGAGCAGCAGTATTTT; CDR3 protein: CASSLSAGPEQQYF
J gene: TRBJ1-2; clone size: .; V gene: TRBV20-1; D gene: .; CDR3 length: 12; CDR3 DNA: TGCAGTGCTAGAGACGGAGACAAGGGAGACACCTTC; CDR3 protein: CSARDGDKGDTF
J gene: TRBJ1-2; clone size: once; V gene: TRBV9; D gene: TRBD1; CDR3 length: 16; CDR3 DNA: TGTGCCAGCAGCGTGGGACAGGGGAACACTGAAGCTGGCTACACCTTC; CDR3 protein: CASSVGQGNTEAGYTF
J gene: TRBJ1-1; clone size: .; V gene: TRBV7-8; D gene: .; CDR3 length: 15; CDR3 DNA: TGTGCCAGCAGCTTAGATCTAGCCGGGAACACTCTATCCTTCTTT; CDR3 protein: CASSLDLAGNTLSFF
J gene: TRBJ2-5; clone size: .; V gene: TRBV11-3; D gene: TRBD2; CDR3 length: 16; CDR3 DNA: TGTGCCAGCAGCGCGACTAGCGGGAGGGTTGGTCGGACCCAGTACTTC; CDR3 protein: CASSATSGRVGRTQYF
J gene: TRBJ2-7; clone size: .; V gene: TRBV2; D gene: .; CDR3 length: 13; CDR3 DNA: TGTGCCAGCAGGGGAGGGGGGGGGGGCGAGCAGTACTTC; CDR3 protein: CASRGGGGGEQYF
J gene: TRBJ1-1; clone size: .; V gene: TRBV6-1; D gene: .; CDR3 length: 14; CDR3 DNA: TGTGCCAGCAGTGTAGCGGGAGGACCGGGTACAGCTTTCTTT; CDR3 protein: CASSVAGGPGTAFF
J gene: TRBJ2-1; clone size: .; V gene: TRBV25-1; D gene: TRBD1; CDR3 length: 16; CDR3 DNA: TGTGCCAGCAGTGAATTGGCAGGGGGCTCCTACAATGAGCAGTTCTTC; CDR3 protein: CASSELAGGSYNEQFF
J gene: TRBJ2-3; clone size: .; V gene: TRBV7-8; D gene: TRBD2; CDR3 length: 15; CDR3 DNA: TGTGCCAGCAGCTTAATCCGGACTAGCGGGAAGGGGGGGTATTTT; CDR3 protein: CASSLIRTSGKGGYF
J gene: TRBJ2-7; clone size: few; V gene: TRBV15; D gene: .; CDR3 length: 16; CDR3 DNA: TGTGCCACCAGCTTCCGTATCCGGGACACCTCCTACGAGCAGTACTTC; CDR3 protein: CATSFRIRDTSYEQYF
J gene: TRBJ1-2; clone size: .; V gene: TRBV12-3/TRBV12-4; D gene: .; CDR3 length: 16; CDR3 DNA: TGTGCCAGCAGTTCAAGGGGCGGGAGCGCAGACACCCAGTACACCTTC; CDR3 protein: CASSSRGGSADTQYTF
J gene: TRBJ2-7; clone size: once; V gene: TRBV20-1; D gene: .; CDR3 length: 12; CDR3 DNA: TGCAGTGCACCTCCGTGCTCCTACGAGCAGTACTTC; CDR3 protein: CSAPPCSYEQYF
J gene: TRBJ1-1; clone size: .; V gene: TRBV15; D gene: TRBD1; CDR3 length: 15; CDR3 DNA: TGTGCCACCAGCAGAGATAGACAGGGGGGCAATGAGGCGTTCTTC; CDR3 protein: CATSRDRQGGNEAFF
J gene: TRBJ2-3; clone size: .; V gene: TRBV2; D gene: .; CDR3 length: 14; CDR3 DNA: TGTGCCAGCAGCTATGGGGGGATCCATGAGACGCACTTTTTT; CDR3 protein: CASSYGGIHETHFF
J gene: TRBJ1-5; clone size: .; V gene: TRBV2; D gene: .; CDR3 length: 14; CDR3 DNA: TGTGCCAGCAGTGATGCTTATAGAGATCCGCCGCAGCATTTT; CDR3 protein: CASSDAYRDPPQHF
J gene: TRBJ2-3; clone size: once; V gene: TRBV5-1; D gene: .; CDR3 length: 14; CDR3 DNA: TGCGCCAGCAGCTTGGCAGGGACCACCGCTACGCAGTATTTT; CDR3 protein: CASSLAGTTATQYF
J gene: TRBJ2-3; clone size: .; V gene: TRBV24-1; D gene: .; CDR3 length: 16; CDR3 DNA: TGTGCCACCAGTGATTTAGGGCAGGGAGGTTCAGATACGCAGTATTTT; CDR3 protein: CATSDLGQGGSDTQYF
J gene: TRBJ1-5; clone size: .; V gene: TRBV7-2; D gene: TRBD1; CDR3 length: 14; CDR3 DNA: TGTGCCAGCAGCATAGGACAGGACGGCCCAGCCCAGCATTTT; CDR3 protein: CASSIGQDGPAQHF
J gene: TRBJ2-3; clone size: many; V gene: TRBV5-6; D gene: .; CDR3 length: 12; CDR3 DNA: TGTGCCAGCAGCTTGGGGAGGGATACGCAGTATTTT; CDR3 protein: CASSLGRDTQYF
J gene: TRBJ2-5; clone size: once; V gene: TRBV9; D gene: .; CDR3 length: 15; CDR3 DNA: TGTGCCAGCAGCCCTAAAGGGACGTGGGGAACCCAGCAGTACTTC; CDR3 protein: CASSPKGTWGTQQYF
J gene: TRBJ1-2; clone size: .; V gene: TRBV4-3; D gene: TRBD1; CDR3 length: 15; CDR3 DNA: TGCGCCAGCAGCCAGGGGACAGCCGGGGCTACGGGCTACACCTTC; CDR3 protein: CASSQGTAGATGYTF
J gene: TRBJ1-1; clone size: .; V gene: TRBV7-9; D gene: TRBD1; CDR3 length: 15; CDR3 DNA: TGCGCCAGCAGCTTAGAGGGGACAGGGAGCACTGAAGCTTTCTTT; CDR3 protein: CASSLEGTGSTEAFF
J gene: TRBJ2-7; clone size: .; V gene: TRBV2; D gene: .; CDR3 length: 15; CDR3 DNA: TGTGCCAGCAGTGAAGCGGGCGGGGGCGCTTACGAGCAGTACTTC; CDR3 protein: CASSEAGGGAYEQYF
J gene: TRBJ2-5; clone size: .; V gene: TRBV29-1; D gene: .; CDR3 length: 10; CDR3 DNA: TGCAGCGTTGAATTGGCACCTCAGTACTTC; CDR3 protein: CSVELAPQYF
J gene: TRBJ2-3; clone size: .; V gene: TRBV9; D gene: .; CDR3 length: 15; CDR3 DNA: TGTGCCAGCAGCGTAGGGGCAGATACGCAGTATTTGCAGTATTTT; CDR3 protein: CASSVGADTQYLQYF